What follows are 12 T cell receptor beta chains derived from one specimen sequenced in a study of CD8+ T cells in alopecia areata. CD4, CD8alpha, NKG2D, NKG2ACE and other markers were used to sort pooled cutaneous lymph node cells. Once RNA had been extracted, it was reverse transcribed into cDNA to act as the sequencing template. Profiling relied on immunoSEQ multiplex PCR, and the TCRdb table lists in-frame clones only, not all of them. The specimen has about 270,000 clones, none found just once. Material for sequencing was CD4+ T cells sorted from a lymph node. These receptors were obtained from a C3H/HeJ mouse with alopecia areata. As its MHC haplotype, the strain has H2-k.

This clone was seen a few times. The gene symbols are mouse symbols. The missing CDR3 end, 4 residues past where the read stops, is filled in from the germline J gene. V gene TRBV13-2 combines with J gene TRBJ2-4, with a possible D match to TRBD1 (5 bases). Germline CDR1 reads NNHNN; CDR2 reads SYGAGS (reference sequence). V lost 2 bases and J lost 0, with 7 bases in between. The CDR3 length is 14 residues. CDR3 sequence reads: CASGETDSQNTLYF. The covered CDR3 bases are TGTGCCAGCGGTGAGACAGATAGTCAAAAC.

A note on this clone: Any gene name here is a mouse gene name. The DNA ends 4 residues before the CDR3 does, and the rest of the CDR3 is filled in from the germline J gene. Within the sample, other DNA sequences also encode this same CDR3. The chain is built from TRBV1 and TRBJ2-2, with TRBD1 matching 9 bases. Germline trimming cut 0 bases from V and 4 bases from J; bases unmatched to any gene: 3. The germline CDR1 and CDR2 sequences are NSQYPW and LRSPGD (reference sequence). The CDR3 is made up of 16 amino acids. The sequenced CDR3 bases are TGCACCTGCAGTGCAGAACAGGGGGCAGGCACCGGG. Encoded protein: CTCSAEQGAGTG. The complete CDR3 reads CTCSAEQGAGTGQLYF.

Only a few counts were recorded for this clone. Mouse gene names and germline throughout. The part of the CDR3 DNA that was read is TGTGCCAGCAGTGATCAGGACAGGGGGAGA. Its translation is CASSDQDRGR. The CDR3 in its entirety is CASSDQDRGREVFF. The rearrangement links TRBV13-3 to TRBJ1-1, with 10 positions matching TRBD1. The read finishes 4 residues shy of the CDR3 end, and the germline J gene is used to complete it. The CDR3 extends over 14 amino acids. Germline V lookup: CDR1 NNHDY, CDR2 SYVADS.

Concerning this clone: Mouse germline and gene names are used. The read terminates 4 residues ahead of where the CDR3 ends, so the germline J gene completes it. This sequence joins TRBV31 and TRBJ2-3; D is undetermined. The V gene lost 0 bases and the J gene lost 1 base, with 5 bases spanning the gap. This CDR3 comprises 13 residues. Germline V gene sequence: CDR1 GKSSPN, CDR2 SITVG. CDR3 DNA, as far as it was read: TGTGCCTGGAGTCTAGAGGGTGCAGAA. Its translation: CAWSLEGAE. The whole CDR3 protein is CAWSLEGAETLYF. Combining the CDR3 with reference TRBV31 and TRBJ2-3 gives the whole variable domain AQTIHQWPVAEIKAVGSPLSLGCTIKGKSSPNLYWYWQATGGTLQQLFYSITVGQVESVVQLNLSASRPKDDQFILSTEKLLLSHSGFYLCAWSLEGAETLYFGSGTRLTVL.

Regarding this clone: Mouse gene names and germline throughout. Read data end 4 residues before the CDR3 end; the end is taken from the germline J gene. At the DNA level, this CDR3 is encoded by other sequences in the same sample as well. The chain recombines TRBV1 with TRBJ2-2, with TRBD2 identical over 8 bases. The germline gives CDR1 NSQYPW, CDR2 LRSPGD (reference sequence). The CDR3 is 16 amino acids. CDR3 residues: CTCSADSTGGAGQLYF. Incomplete CDR3 DNA: TGCACCTGCAGTGCAGATTCGACGGGGGGGGCGGGG.

The sample holds a few counts of this clone. All gene names here are mouse names. The read comes to an end 4 residues before the CDR3 does, leaving the germline J gene to fill in the end. The chain employs TRBV5 and TRBJ2-7; 10 bases are a match to TRBD2. In germline, CDR1 is LGHNA, CDR2 YNLKQL (reference sequence). The CDR3 contains 16 residues. The CDR3: CASSQEHWGGTYEQYF. The covered CDR3 bases are TGTGCCAGCAGCCAAGAACACTGGGGGGGAACATAT.

Turning to this clone: Gene labels here are mouse ones. With the read ending 3 residues before the CDR3 end, the germline J gene is used to fill in that end. The chain joins TRBV5 to TRBJ1-6; 8 bases are a match to TRBD1. TRBJ1-6 falls under the ORF class, with uncertain function. This CDR3 is built from 15 residues. The junction had 4 bases not matched to a gene; V was cut back by 4 bases and J by 5 bases. Germline CDR1 LGHNA, CDR2 YNLKQL (reference sequence). The CDR3 is CASSPRQGNNSPLYF. The part of the CDR3 DNA that was read is TGTGCCAGCAGCCCCCGACAGGGGAATAATTCGCCC.

Points on this clone: The germline and genes are mouse ones. From the germline J gene comes the end of the CDR3, since the read stops 4 residues before it. Within the sample, other DNA sequences also encode this same CDR3. V and J are TRBV31 and TRBJ1-2; perhaps TRBD1 as D (5 bases). Germline V CDR1 and CDR2: GKSSPN, SITVG. Trimming shortened V by 3 bases and J by 0 bases, and 11 bases separated the two germline ends. The CDR3 covers 14 residues. CDR3 DNA (partial): TGTGCCTGGAGCCCGCAGGGTGCAAACTCC. Translated: CAWSPQGANS. The CDR3 in its entirety is CAWSPQGANSDYTF.

Concerning this clone itself: Gene names and germline match the mouse. The read ends 4 residues before the CDR3 terminus; that terminus is restored from the germline J gene. The chain combines TRBV13-1 with TRBJ1-1; TRBD1 agrees at 7 bases. CDR3 length equals 14 residues. V trimming: 5 bases; J trimming: 1 base; junction bases outside the gene matches: 5. CDR1 is NSHNY and CDR2 is SYGAGN in the germline V gene. The covered CDR3 bases are TGTGCCAGCAGGCCCCGGGACAGAAACACA. Translating gives CASRPRDRNT. The full CDR3 reads CASRPRDRNTEVFF.

This clone was observed a handful of times. The gene symbols are mouse symbols. The CDR3 end falls 4 residues outside the read, so it is completed with the germline J gene. The rearrangement links TRBV1 to TRBJ2-7; TRBD1 agrees at 9 bases. Germline assignment: CDR1 NSQYPW and CDR2 LRSPGD (reference sequence). The length of the CDR3 is 12 residues. The CDR3 sequence is CTCSGQGDEQYF. The part of the CDR3 DNA that was read is TGCACCTGCAGTGGACAGGGGGAT.

This clone was seen a handful of times. Gene names are mouse gene names. The read terminates 4 residues ahead of where the CDR3 ends, so the germline J gene completes it. The rearrangement uses TRBV4 and TRBJ2-2, with 8 bases aligning to TRBD1. Germline lookup yields CDR1 LGHDT and CDR2 YNNKQL (reference sequence). V gave up 4 bases and J gave up 3 bases; unmatched junction bases: 1. This CDR3 has 14 residues. The CDR3 here is CASSSTGDTGQLYF. The covered CDR3 bases are TGTGCCAGCAGCTCGACAGGGGACACCGGG.

Note on this clone: Mouse names are used for the genes. The read terminates 4 residues ahead of where the CDR3 ends, so the germline J gene completes it. Other DNA sequences in the sample encode the same CDR3. The rearrangement links TRBV13-2 to TRBJ2-7; D remains ambiguous. The germline V and J ends were trimmed by 0 bases and 0 bases, with 7 bases remaining between them. The CDR3 runs 14 residues. Germline assignment: CDR1 NNHNN and CDR2 SYGAGS (reference sequence). CDR3 DNA, as far as it was read: TGTGCCAGCGGTGATGCTGACAACTCCTAT. Its protein product is CASGDADNSY. The full CDR3 protein reads CASGDADNSYEQYF.